This note documents a single T cell receptor (beta chain) sequence. Its antigen remains unknown. The data are from a study of shared clonotypes between healthy human individuals. Study-wide points: Sampling involved blood alone; tissue repertoires likely differ.

Nashville, Tennessee was home to all donors, who were Caucasian adults. The CDR3 covers 15 residues. V gave up 1 base and J gave up 6 bases; unmatched junction bases: 7. Germline CDR1 and CDR2: SGHAT and FQNNGV. Only in-frame clones appear in the TCRdb table, and some are missing; sequencing was by immunoSEQ multiplex PCR. The data hold about 2.4 million clones, with approximately 93% observed a single time. The V and J genes are TRBV11-2 and TRBJ2-7; TRBD2 agrees at 9 bases. Input material: naive CD4+ T cells from PBMCs. Subset of the sample: CD45RA+ positively selected. The sequence was collected from a man between 18 and 35 years old in good health. Some clones in this sample may be carry-over from other donors' samples. In DNA, the CDR3 is TGTGCCAGCAGCTTAGTACCTAGCGGGATAAGCGAGCAGTACTTC. It is translated as CASSLVPSGISEQYF.